Following are 16 T cell receptor beta chains from one sample sequenced in a study of blood T cell repertoires in COVID-19. Some clones are missing from TCRdb's copy, which holds only in-frame ones; the method was immunoSEQ multiplex PCR. The profile shows about 220,000 clones, about nine tenths of them singletons. The sample comprised PBMCs or T cells enriched from blood (not recorded which). All receptors come from a woman in her twenties or thirties who had recovered from COVID-19.

The chain uses TRBV7-6 and TRBJ2-2; D is unresolved. The CDR3 length is 14 residues. Trimming left V 0 bases short and J 5 bases short, with 7 bases between. Looked up from germline, CDR1 is SGHVS and CDR2 is FNYEAQ. Written as DNA, the CDR3 is TGTGCCAGCAGCTTAGCCCCCATGACCGGGGAGCTGTTTTTT. This sequence encodes CASSLAPMTGELFF.

CDR3 amino acids: CASSFDRDYGYTF. In DNA form, the CDR3 reads TGTGCCAGCAGCTTCGACAGGGACTATGGCTACACCTTC. J is TRBJ1-2 and V is TRBV7-2, with 7 bases matching TRBD1. CDR1 and CDR2 (germline): SGHTA, FQGNSA. Trimming cost V 3 bases and J 3 bases; bases outside gene matches: 1. CDR3 length: 13 amino acids.

The V and J genes are TRBV5-1 and TRBJ2-7; the D gene is possibly TRBD1 (6 bases). The CDR3 loop spans 16 amino acids. Trimming removed 4 bases from V and 0 bases from J, with 17 bases in between. Looked up from germline, CDR1 is SGHRS and CDR2 is YFSETQ. The CDR3 loop is CASSARSRGSSYEQYF. As DNA, the CDR3 is TGCGCCAGCAGCGCAAGAAGCAGGGGAAGCTCCTACGAGCAGTACTTC.

The chain employs TRBV14 and TRBJ1-4; D perhaps matches TRBD1 (5 bases). V was clipped by 1 base and J by 6 bases, with 6 bases between them. This CDR3 region has 13 residues. Germline-derived CDR1 and CDR2 are SGHDN and FVKESK. This CDR3 is CASSQGGHEKLFF. The CDR3 bases are TGTGCCAGCAGCCAAGGGGGCCATGAAAAACTGTTTTTT. The whole variable domain, remainder taken from reference TRBV14 and TRBJ1-4, is EAGVTQFPSHSVIEKGQTVTLRCDPISGHDNLYWYRRVMGKEIKFLLHFVKESKQDESGMPNNRFLAERTGGTYSTLKVQPAELEDSGVYFCASSQGGHEKLFFGSGTQLSVL.

The chain is built from TRBV11-2 and TRBJ2-2; no clear D gene. The germline V gene encodes CDR1 SGHAT and CDR2 FQNNGV. The CDR3 extends over 16 amino acids. Trimming shortened V by 2 bases and J by 7 bases, and 17 bases separated the two germline ends. CDR3 DNA: TGTGCCAGCAGCTTACCCCCGCTCGGTGCTGGCGGGGAGCTGTTTTTT. This translates into CASSLPPLGAGGELFF. Full variable domain (missing parts from reference TRBV11-2 and TRBJ2-2): EAGVAQSPRYKIIEKRQSVAFWCNPISGHATLYWYQQILGQGPKLLIQFQNNGVVDDSQLPKDRFSAERLKGVDSTLKIQPAKLEDSAVYLCASSLPPLGAGGELFFGEGSRLTVL.

The rearrangement uses TRBV3-1 (or the pseudogene TRBV3-2) and TRBJ2-3; the match to TRBD2 covers 9 bases. The CDR3 sequence is 22 residues long. Looked up from germline, CDR1 is LGHDT and CDR2 is YNNKEL (reference sequence). With V trimmed by 4 bases and J by 1 base, 24 bases remained unmatched. The CDR3 sequence: CASSPTPSLAGAPPIRTDTQYF. In nucleotides, the CDR3 is TGTGCCAGCAGCCCGACTCCCTCTTTAGCGGGGGCCCCACCGATTCGCACAGATACGCAGTATTTT.

CDR3 in DNA: TGTGCCAGTAGTTGGGACAGGGCGAGCAATTCACCCCTCCACTTT. This codes for CASSWDRASNSPLHF. This chain links TRBV19 with TRBJ1-6, with TRBD1 matching over 9 bases. Trimming took 5 bases from V and 7 from J; bases not matched to a gene: 6. The CDR3 sequence is 15 residues long. Germline assignment: CDR1 LNHDA and CDR2 SQIVND (reference sequence).

The rearrangement joins TRBV7-2 to TRBJ2-5, with D maybe TRBD2 (7 bases). V was cut by 2 bases and J by 2 bases, with 15 bases left in between. The V gene's germline CDR1 is SGHTA and CDR2 FQGNSA. The CDR3 is 16 residues long. The CDR3 DNA is TGTGCCAGCAGCTTATCTACGGGGGGCCTTCAAGAGACCCAGTACTTC. It is translated as CASSLSTGGLQETQYF.

This clone was detected a few times. The V gene is TRBV2, the J gene TRBJ2-3; D remains ambiguous. The CDR3 consists of 12 residues. V was cut by 10 bases and J by 6 bases, with 14 bases left in between. Germline V lookup: CDR1 SNHLY, CDR2 FYNNEI. The CDR3 loop is CATAARWDTQYF. In DNA, the CDR3 is TGTGCCACCGCGGCCCGGTGGGATACGCAGTATTTT.

The V call is TRBV4-1, the J call TRBJ2-5, with TRBD2 matching 15 bases. CDR3 length equals 18 residues. With 4 bases clipped from V and 3 bases from J, the junction kept 9 bases outside the gene matches. Germline V gene lookup returns CDR1 MGHRA and CDR2 YSYEKL. Here the CDR3 DNA reads TGCGCCAGCAGCCTACGGACTAGCGGGGGGGTCGGCAAAGAGACCCAGTACTTC. Residues: CASSLRTSGGVGKETQYF.

This rearrangement joins TRBV5-1 to TRBJ2-3, with 9 bases fitting TRBD2. Trimming took 4 bases from V and 6 from J; bases not matched to a gene: 15. The CDR3 has 17 amino acids. CDR1 and CDR2 (germline): SGHRS, YFSETQ. As DNA, the CDR3 is TGCGCCAGCAGCGCACCGGGAATAGCGGGGGTGAGTGATACGCAGTATTTT. It yields the protein CASSAPGIAGVSDTQYF.

The chain recombines TRBV11-2 with TRBJ2-3, with a tentative D call TRBD1 (5 bases). The CDR3 is 15 amino acids. Germline assignment: CDR1 SGHAT and CDR2 FQNNGV. The ends were cut back, 4 bases at V and 0 bases at J, with 11 bases in the middle. CDR3 loop: CASSSGSFSTDTQYF. CDR3 nucleotides: TGTGCCAGCAGCTCAGGGTCGTTTAGCACAGATACGCAGTATTTT.

The rearrangement links TRBV5-1 to TRBJ1-3; D remains ambiguous. V was shortened by 0 bases and J by 0 bases, with 10 bases between the two germline ends. Germline loops: CDR1 SGHRS, CDR2 YFSETQ. The CDR3 loop spans 16 amino acids. The CDR3 loop is CASSLDDISSGNTIYF. In nucleotides, the CDR3 is TGCGCCAGCAGCTTGGACGACATAAGCTCTGGAAACACCATATATTTT.

The gene calls are TRBV6-5 and TRBJ1-2; TRBD1 matches 7 bases. CDR3 size: 13 residues. Germline V lookup: CDR1 MNHEY, CDR2 SVGAGI. Trimming cost V 5 bases and J 8 bases; bases outside gene matches: 8. Here the CDR3 DNA reads TGTGCCAGCAGTCAGGGACAGAGGTACGGCTACACCTTC. It is translated as CASSQGQRYGYTF.

J is TRBJ2-7 and V is TRBV9, with D possibly matching TRBD1 (6 bases). The germline CDR1 and CDR2 sequences are SGDLS and YYNGEE. This CDR3 has 15 amino acids. V shed 2 bases and J shed 4 bases, with 16 bases lying between them. The chain's CDR3 is CASSVQGSPEYEQYF. The CDR3 nucleotides read TGTGCCAGCAGCGTGCAGGGGTCCCCGGAATACGAGCAGTACTTC.

The chain carries TRBV7-2 and TRBJ1-4, with D maybe TRBD1 (6 bases). CDR1 SGHTA and CDR2 FQGNSA come from the germline V gene. The CDR3 loop spans 15 amino acids. With 0 bases removed from V and 8 bases from J, the gap between germline ends came to 13 bases. The CDR3 bases are TGTGCCAGCAGCTTAGCCGGGGGGGGCGTCGAAAAACTGTTTTTT. Translating it yields CASSLAGGGVEKLFF.